This TCR beta chain was sequenced for a study of blood T cell repertoires in COVID-19. Study information: The United States, Italy and Spain supplied acute and convalescent COVID-19 samples. Sources were T cells, B-cell-depleted T cells, or PBMCs; the material itself was cDNA or gDNA.

In the source study's methods: Cell counts per sample came from amplifying reference gene primers. Assay: immunoSEQ multiplex PCR; the TCRdb copy retains only in-frame clones and omits some. The DNA was the basis for D and trimming; V, J and clone size are from that table. This repertoire shows some 50,000 clones, approximately 87% found once; its top ten account for around 15%. Trimming shortened V by 6 bases and J by 1 base, and 19 bases separated the two germline ends. Germline CDR1 reads ENHRY; CDR2 reads SYGVKD. The CDR3 totals 16 residues. The sequenced material came from peripheral blood. The TCR was taken from a human donor in a cohort sampled during active COVID-19. The chain is built from TRBV10-3 and TRBJ2-7; D possibly corresponds to TRBD2 (6 bases). CDR3 amino acids: CAISVDRDSTSYEQYF. CDR3 DNA: TGTGCCATCAGCGTAGACCGGGACTCCACGTCCTACGAGCAGTACTTC.